The TCR beta chain under discussion was sequenced for a study of PD-L1 blockade in urothelial cancer. Overall study: The patients first took atezolizumab in the mid-2010s, receiving 1,200 mg intravenously every 3 weeks. Researchers looked at the blood 3 weeks (second dose) and 6 weeks after treatment began.

The time point denotes: pretreatment peripheral blood. Each patient supplied 1 to 8 pretreatment and on-treatment samples. Using immunoSEQ multiplex PCR, the repertoire was profiled, and TCRdb retains in-frame clones only, with some absent. The sample records 72,000 or so clones, around 86% being singletons. Per germline, CDR1 LNHDA and CDR2 SQIVND (reference sequence). The CDR3 spans 16 residues. V gave up 8 bases and J gave up 0 bases, with 19 bases separating them. The sequencing used PBMCs, collected around atezolizumab (anti-PD-L1) treatment. The rearrangement uses TRBV19 and TRBJ1-1; tentative D call: TRBD1 (5 bases). The sequence was collected from a man in his sixties with urothelial cancer. The CDR3 sequence: CASSIRSGNMNTEAFF. The CDR3 nucleotides are TGTGCCAGTTCAATTCGCTCAGGGAACATGAACACTGAAGCTTTCTTT.